The next 14 T cell receptor beta chains were all read from a single sample in a study of cytomegalovirus exposure and HLA in healthy donors. It was with 60 Vbeta and 13 Jbeta primers that the PCR ran. Libraries were prepared by immunoSEQ multiplex PCR; TCRdb keeps only in-frame clonotypes and omits some of them. This listing includes approximately 71,000 clones. Sequenced input: PBMCs. The receptors derive from a female donor in good health and CMV-seropositive.

The V gene is TRBV11-3, the J gene TRBJ2-7; a weak D match, TRBD2 (6 bases). This CDR3 has 16 residues. V lost 5 bases to trimming and J lost 0 bases, with 17 bases between them. Per germline, CDR1 SGHNT and CDR2 YENEEA. This CDR3 reads CASSPREAGSSYEQYF. The CDR3 nucleotides read TGTGCCAGCAGCCCCCGTGAGGCGGGGAGCTCCTACGAGCAGTACTTC. Variable domain in full (rest from reference TRBV11-3 and TRBJ2-7): EAGVVQSPRYKIIEKKQPVAFWCNPISGHNTLYWYLQNLGQGPELLIRYENEEAVDDSQLPKDRFSAERLKGVDSTLKIQPAELGDSAVYLCASSPREAGSSYEQYFGPGTRLTVT.

This rearrangement joins TRBV4-1 to TRBJ2-7, with TRBD1 matching over 9 bases. The CDR3 loop spans 15 amino acids. J lost 4 bases, V lost 2 bases, and 6 bases had no gene match. The germline CDR1 and CDR2 sequences are MGHRA and YSYEKL. The CDR3 DNA sequence: TGCGCCAGCAGCCAAAGGGGACAGGGAAGTTACGAGCAGTACTTC. Translation gives CASSQRGQGSYEQYF.

The chain employs TRBV19 and TRBJ1-2; the D gene is possibly TRBD1 (5 bases). The CDR3 contains 14 residues. V was clipped by 4 bases and J by 6 bases, with 15 bases between them. Looked up from germline, CDR1 is LNHDA and CDR2 is SQIVND (reference sequence). CDR3 protein: CASSTRGAGNGYTF. The CDR3 DNA reads as TGTGCCAGTAGTACCCGCGGGGCAGGGAATGGCTACACCTTC.

The genes are TRBV7-9 and TRBJ2-7; 9 nucleotides match TRBD1. Germline CDR1 reads SEHNR; CDR2 reads FQNEAQ (reference sequence). The CDR3 contains 14 residues. V shed 5 bases and J 6 bases; nucleotides not matched to a gene: 8. The CDR3 reads CASSQTGQGSEQYF. CDR3 nucleotide sequence: TGTGCCAGCAGCCAAACGGGACAGGGTAGCGAGCAGTACTTC.

This chain connects TRBV19 to TRBJ2-7, with 8 bases aligning to TRBD2. With V trimmed by 6 bases and J by 2 bases, 9 bases remained unmatched. CDR3 length equals 15 residues. CDR1 is LNHDA and CDR2 is SQIVND in the germline V gene (reference sequence). The CDR3 DNA sequence: TGTGCCAGTAGACAAACGGGAGGGACTACCTACGAGCAGTACTTC. Protein sequence: CASRQTGGTTYEQYF. Complete variable domain (other parts from reference TRBV19 and TRBJ2-7): DGGITQSPKYLFRKEGQNVTLSCEQNLNHDAMYWYRQDPGQGLRLIYYSQIVNDFQKGDIAEGYSVSREKKESFPLTVTSAQKNPTAFYLCASRQTGGTTYEQYFGPGTRLTVT.

As for this clone: One end of the junction does not line up with germline, which may come from a read error. The chain links TRBV7-7 to TRBJ2-5, with D perhaps matching TRBD1 (5 bases). Germline CDR1 SSHAT, CDR2 FNYEAQ (reference sequence). This CDR3 has 13 amino acids. For the CDR3, the DNA is TGTGCTAGCAGCCTAGAGCGTCAGGGGACCCAGTACTTC. Protein product: CASSLERQGTQYF.

The chain joins TRBV9 to TRBJ2-7; 9 nucleotides agree with TRBD1. CDR3 length: 16 residues. The V segment lost 3 bases and the J segment 1 base; nucleotides outside the gene matches: 8. CDR1 and CDR2 from the germline V gene are SGDLS and YYNGEE. For the CDR3, the DNA is TGTGCCAGCAGCGCTCGTCCGGGACAGGGTTCCTACGAGCAGTACTTC. It encodes CASSARPGQGSYEQYF.

J is TRBJ2-7 and V is TRBV5-4; 8 bases fit TRBD1. Germline V gene sequence: CDR1 SGHNT, CDR2 YYREEE (reference sequence). The CDR3 totals 14 residues. V dropped 4 bases and J dropped 2; count of bases not matched to a gene: 5. This CDR3 reads CASSPPDRAYEQYF. Here the CDR3 DNA reads TGTGCCAGCAGCCCCCCGGACAGGGCCTACGAGCAGTACTTC.

J is TRBJ2-1 and V is TRBV12-5; 9 bases are shared with TRBD1. V trimming: 7 bases; J trimming: 6 bases; junction bases outside the gene matches: 10. Germline CDR1 LGHNT, CDR2 FRNRAP. The CDR3 covers 15 residues. The CDR3 coding sequence is TGTGCTAGTGAACGCCCGGGACAGGGTGTCAATGAGCAGTTCTTC. Its protein product is CASERPGQGVNEQFF.

The chain uses TRBV5-1 and TRBJ1-2; TRBD1 aligns across 8 bases. The germline gives CDR1 SGHRS, CDR2 YFSETQ. With 0 bases clipped from V and 3 bases from J, the junction kept 4 bases outside the gene matches. The CDR3 extends over 15 amino acids. Here the CDR3 reads CASSLGWTGYYGYTF. In DNA, the CDR3 is TGCGCCAGCAGCTTGGGGTGGACAGGGTACTATGGCTACACCTTC. The full variable domain, its missing parts supplied by reference TRBV5-1 and TRBJ1-2, is KAGVTQTPRYLIKTRGQQVTLSCSPISGHRSVSWYQQTPGQGLQFLFEYFSETQRNKGNFPGRFSGRQFSNSRSEMNVSTLELGDSALYLCASSLGWTGYYGYTFGSGTRLTVV.

The chain recombines TRBV20-1 with TRBJ1-4; D uncertain. Germline V lookup: CDR1 DFQATT, CDR2 SNEGSKA (reference sequence). Trimming stripped 6 bases from V and 0 bases from J, with 2 bases between. This CDR3 has 11 residues. The CDR3, as DNA: TGCAGTGCCTCAACTAATGAAAAACTGTTTTTT. It is translated as CSASTNEKLFF.

The genes are TRBV4-1 and TRBJ1-2; tentative D call: TRBD1 (6 bases). Between the trimmed V and J ends, which lost 0 bases and 5 bases, there was a span of 16 bases. CDR3 length equals 16 residues. Per germline, CDR1 MGHRA and CDR2 YSYEKL. The CDR3 is CASSQEAMRGGYGYTF. As DNA, the CDR3 is TGCGCCAGCAGCCAAGAGGCTATGAGGGGGGGGTATGGCTACACCTTC.

This chain links TRBV6-5 with TRBJ1-1; the D gene is possibly TRBD1 (6 bases). Germline CDR1 reads MNHEY; CDR2 reads SVGAGI. Trimming cost V 6 bases and J 4 bases, with 12 bases left between them. The CDR3 consists of 13 residues. The CDR3 DNA follows: TGTGCCAGCAGGGGGACATTAGTCACTGAAGCTTTCTTT. It is translated as CASRGTLVTEAFF.

The chain joins TRBV18 to TRBJ2-3, with TRBD1 matching over 8 bases. The CDR3 is made up of 15 amino acids. V lost 3 bases and J lost 4; bases outside the gene matches: 6. CDR1 KGHSH and CDR2 LQKENI come from the germline V gene. CDR3 in amino acids: CASSPGQGAADTQYF. The CDR3 DNA is TGTGCCAGCTCACCTGGGCAGGGGGCTGCAGATACGCAGTATTTT.